The source of this T cell receptor (beta chain) is a study of cytomegalovirus exposure and HLA in healthy donors. The PCR was carried out with 60 Vbeta primers and 13 Jbeta primers. Data came from immunoSEQ multiplex PCR; TCRdb stores just in-frame clones and leaves some out. The table includes around 190,000 clones, around 80% detected once. General study points: An analysis that was carried out later associated 15,000 to 20,000 TCR beta sequences with HLA alleles at 0.05 false discovery rate.

CDR1 and CDR2 (germline): SEHNR, FQNEAQ (reference sequence). Trimming shortened V by 7 bases and J by 6 bases, and 12 bases separated the two germline ends. This CDR3 spans 12 amino acids. Comment on this clone: What it binds is unknown.

Sequencing used PBMCs. The chain joins TRBV7-9 to TRBJ1-2, with unresolved D. This receptor was taken from a woman between 40 and 50 years old in good health and CMV-seronegative. The CDR3 region is CASTTQRDGYTF. CDR3 in DNA: TGTGCCAGCACCACCCAACGGGATGGCTACACCTTC.